Given below is one T cell receptor (beta chain) in context. Antigen: not known. TCRdb's table, derived via immunoSEQ multiplex PCR, lists solely in-frame clones and lacks some. The sample records some 8,700 clones, around 72% being singletons. The data were taken from a study of graft-versus-host responses after intestinal transplantation. As for the study in general: Transplants were multivisceral, liver-intestinal, or isolated intestinal. Anti-thymocyte globulin induction was given to all recipients, followed by tacrolimus and steroids for two to four years.

Findings and limits, study-wide: Some patients had graft-donor T cell macrochimerism. In their allografts, the ratios of graft-versus-host to host-versus-graft T cell clones were high.

With 4 bases clipped from V and 5 bases from J, the junction kept 7 bases outside the gene matches. The CDR3 covers 14 residues. CDR1 SNHLY and CDR2 FYNNEI come from the germline V gene. Graft tissue processing released intraepithelial and lamina propria lymphocytes. The specimen comprised ileum tissue, sampled approximately 490 days after intestinal transplant. J is TRBJ1-1 and V is TRBV2, with 7 bases lining up with TRBD1. The source is a human patient who received an intestinal transplant, so some T cells may come from the graft donor. CDR3 sequence: CASSARQGGTEAFF. The DNA for the CDR3 is TGTGCCAGCAGTGCCCGACAGGGAGGGACTGAAGCTTTCTTT.